Below, one T cell receptor (beta chain) is given with its context. Antigen unknown. RNA transcripts provided the template for amplifying TCR beta CDR3 regions. The authors performed first-round RT-PCR with HTBI primers and then a second-round multiplex PCR. TCRdb reanalysed the multiplex PCR reads using MiXCR and keeps one entry per CDR3 protein. The profile shows around 1.1 million distinct CDR3 sequences, less than 45% of them singletons. Newly diagnosed, the hyperthyroidism patients had under 2 months' duration and were aged 18 to 65. Certain patients were not enrolled. These were patients with other autoimmune diseases, uncontrolled infections, pregnancy or lactation. This specimen belongs to a study of Graves' ophthalmopathy and Graves' hyperthyroidism. Study information: Where ophthalmopathy was absent within 18 months of follow-up, hyperthyroidism was stable.

Study findings and constraints: Ophthalmopathy progression prediction by the model yielded a sensitivity of approximately 68% and a specificity of around 72%.

The specimen was peripheral blood or thyroid tissue (not recorded which). The TCR was taken from an adult man with Graves' hyperthyroidism.

The CDR3 reads CASSAKGNTVSYEQYF. In DNA, the CDR3 is TGTGCCAGCAGTGCTAAGGGGAACACCGTCTCCTACGAGCAGTACTTC. This chain links TRBV11-2 with TRBJ2-7, with a weak D call TRBD1 (5 bases). This CDR3 comprises 16 residues. The germline CDR1 and CDR2 sequences are SGHAT and FQNNGV. The ends were cut back, 6 bases at V and 0 bases at J, with 18 bases in the middle.